The 5 T cell receptor beta chains below come from one sample, sequenced in a study of blood T cell repertoires in COVID-19. Clones were read by immunoSEQ multiplex PCR, and TCRdb kept only the in-frame ones, dropping some. The repertoire holds about 100,000 clones, with roughly 80% as singletons. Sequenced: peripheral blood. Source of these receptors: a man aged 45 to 65 with active or convalescent COVID-19.

V usage is TRBV10-1 and J usage is TRBJ2-5, with D unresolved. Trimming shortened V by 0 bases and J by 0 bases, and 8 bases separated the two germline ends. There are 15 residues in the CDR3. Germline loops: CDR1 WNHNN, CDR2 SYGVQD (reference sequence). The CDR3, as DNA: TGCGCCAGCAGTGAGTCTTTGCCAGACCAAGAGACCCAGTACTTC. It translates to CASSESLPDQETQYF.

This rearrangement joins TRBV6-5 to TRBJ2-5, with D possibly being TRBD1 (6 bases). V lost 2 bases and J lost 5, with 12 bases in between. The CDR3 totals 14 residues. CDR1 and CDR2 from the germline V gene are MNHEY and SVGAGI. The CDR3 DNA follows: TGTGCCAGCAGTTACCCAGGGGCAGGGGAGACCCAGTACTTC. Translation: CASSYPGAGETQYF.

The V and J genes are TRBV19 and TRBJ2-7, with a tentative D call TRBD1 (6 bases). Looked up from germline, CDR1 is LNHDA and CDR2 is SQIVND (reference sequence). The germline V and J ends were trimmed by 1 base and 1 base, with 8 bases remaining between them. This CDR3 has 14 amino acids. CDR3 DNA sequence: TGTGCCAGTAGTATAGGGACAGTTTCCTACGAGCAGTACTTC. It translates to CASSIGTVSYEQYF.

The V call is TRBV15, the J call TRBJ2-7; 11 bases agree with TRBD2. Germline values: CDR1 LNHNV, CDR2 YYDKDF (reference sequence). CDR3 length: 16 residues. Trimming cost V 0 bases and J 9 bases; bases outside gene matches: 10. CDR3 protein: CATSRDLLAGGQPQYF. The CDR3 DNA follows: TGTGCCACCAGCAGAGATTTATTAGCGGGAGGGCAGCCGCAGTACTTC.

This chain links TRBV6-6 with TRBJ2-3, with D perhaps matching TRBD2 (6 bases). Germline CDR1 MNHNY, CDR2 SVGAGI (reference sequence). Trimming shortened V by 0 bases and J by 6 bases, and 16 bases separated the two germline ends. The CDR3 sequence is 16 residues long. This CDR3 reads CASSYSLLALGDTQYF. CDR3 bases: TGTGCCAGCAGTTACTCCTTGCTAGCGTTAGGGGATACGCAGTATTTT.